One T cell receptor (beta chain) is described in this entry. Antigen specificity is unknown. These data come from a study of beta chain features in type 1 diabetes. General study results and limits: Within patients, naive, central memory and Treg TCRB repertoires seemed more similar than within healthy donors.

Between the trimmed V and J ends, which lost 3 bases and 3 bases, there was a span of 17 bases. Germline CDR1 LNHNV, CDR2 YYDKDF (reference sequence). This CDR3 spans 17 amino acids. Expressed TCRB transcripts were sequenced because the entire RNA isolate underwent reverse transcription. TCRdb's table, derived via immunoSEQ multiplex PCR, lists solely in-frame clones and lacks some. The table has about 290,000 clones, under 8.5% seen once. V usage is TRBV15 and J usage is TRBJ1-4; tentatively, D is TRBD1 (5 bases). The sample comprised central memory CD4+ T cells from blood. The TCR comes from a woman aged 18-29 years in good health. DNA for the CDR3: TGTGCCACCAGCAGGGTTGGGGGAGCTCTCCCTAATGAAAAACTGTTTTTT. Translated, it gives CATSRVGGALPNEKLFF.